This T cell receptor beta chain was recorded in a study of blood T cells in healthy people across ages. CDR1 DFQATT and CDR2 SNEGSKA come from the germline V gene (reference sequence). V was pared by 5 bases and J by 10 bases, with 17 bases between. The CDR3 runs 13 residues. Then a second PCR, running roughly 7 to 11 cycles, was carried out with a sample-barcoded 5' primer and a J-beta primer mix. TCRdb independently ran MiXCR on the 5' RACE reads; one entry per CDR3 protein. Here the sample spans 600,000 or so distinct CDR3 sequences, under 25% being singletons. Material for sequencing was blood. The rearrangement joins TRBV20-1 to TRBJ1-4, with a tentative D call TRBD1 (5 bases). This clonotype was obtained from a man between 65 and 85 years old in good health. CDR3 coding DNA: TGCAGTGCTCTTTCCGGGCCTGGGGGAAAACTGTTTTTT. Protein sequence: CSALSGPGGKLFF.